This T cell receptor beta chain was documented in a study of blood T cell repertoires in COVID-19. Study in general: PBMCs, B-cell-depleted T cells, or T cells provided the cDNA or gDNA that made up the material.

The CDR3 spans 13 residues. Between the trimmed V and J ends, which lost 0 bases and 6 bases, there was a span of 7 bases. Germline CDR1 SGDLS, CDR2 YYNGEE. In the original processing: Reference gene primer amplification yielded estimated nucleated cell counts. Using immunoSEQ multiplex PCR, the repertoire was profiled, and TCRdb retains in-frame clones only, with some absent. The DNA gave D and trimming, while V, J and clone size come from that table. The table has some 87,000 clones, approximately 84% seen once. The specimen sequenced was peripheral blood. This TCR derives from a human donor in a cohort sampled during active COVID-19. The V and J genes are TRBV9 and TRBJ2-1; D uncertain. Here the CDR3 reads CASSVALVNEQFF. Written as DNA, the CDR3 is TGTGCCAGCAGCGTAGCCCTCGTCAATGAGCAGTTCTTC.